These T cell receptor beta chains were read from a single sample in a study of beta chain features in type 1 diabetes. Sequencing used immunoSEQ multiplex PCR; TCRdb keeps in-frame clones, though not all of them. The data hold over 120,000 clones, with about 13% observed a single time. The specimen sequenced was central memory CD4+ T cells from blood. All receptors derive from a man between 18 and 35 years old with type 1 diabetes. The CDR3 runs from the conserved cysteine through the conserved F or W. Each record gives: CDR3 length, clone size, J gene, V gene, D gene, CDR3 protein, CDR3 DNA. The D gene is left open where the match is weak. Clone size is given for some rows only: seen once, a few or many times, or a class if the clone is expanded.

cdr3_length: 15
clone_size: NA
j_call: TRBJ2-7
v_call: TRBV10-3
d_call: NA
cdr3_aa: CAISESAANSYEQYF
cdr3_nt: TGTGCCATCAGTGAGTCTGCAGCCAACTCCTACGAGCAGTACTTC

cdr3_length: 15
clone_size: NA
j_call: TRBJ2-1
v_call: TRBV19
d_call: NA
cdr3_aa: CASSRASVGDNEQFF
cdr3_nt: TGTGCCAGTAGTAGGGCTAGCGTTGGGGACAATGAGCAGTTCTTC

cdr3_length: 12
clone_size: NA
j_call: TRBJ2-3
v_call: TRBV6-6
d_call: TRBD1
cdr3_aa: CAVGQGGDTQYF
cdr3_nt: TGTGCCGTTGGACAGGGTGGAGATACGCAGTATTTT

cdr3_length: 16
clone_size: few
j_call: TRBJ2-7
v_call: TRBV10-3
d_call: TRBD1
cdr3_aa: CATAVSGQAPSYEQYF
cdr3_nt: TGTGCCACGGCCGTCTCTGGACAGGCCCCCTCCTACGAGCAGTACTTC

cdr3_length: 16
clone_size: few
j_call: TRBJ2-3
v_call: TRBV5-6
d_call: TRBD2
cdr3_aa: CASSLTRGARTDTQYF
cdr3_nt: TGTGCCAGCAGCTTGACGCGGGGGGCTCGCACAGATACGCAGTATTTT

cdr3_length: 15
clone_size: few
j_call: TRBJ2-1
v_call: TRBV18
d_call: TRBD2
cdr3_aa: CASSPWTSGGNEQFF
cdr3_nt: TGTGCCAGCTCACCATGGACTAGCGGCGGCAATGAGCAGTTCTTC

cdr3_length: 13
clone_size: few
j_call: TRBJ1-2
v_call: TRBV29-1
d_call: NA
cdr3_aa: CSVGARKDYGYTF
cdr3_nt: TGCAGCGTTGGGGCCAGGAAAGACTATGGCTACACCTTC

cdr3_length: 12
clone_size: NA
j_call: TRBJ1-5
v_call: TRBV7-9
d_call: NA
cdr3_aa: CASSYNSSPQHF
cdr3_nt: TGTGCCAGCAGCTACAACAGTTCGCCCCAGCATTTT

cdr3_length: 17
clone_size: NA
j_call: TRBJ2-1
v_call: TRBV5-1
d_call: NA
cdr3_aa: CASQTGRPGASTNEQFF
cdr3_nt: TGCGCCAGCCAAACTGGGAGACCTGGGGCCTCGACGAATGAGCAGTTCTTC

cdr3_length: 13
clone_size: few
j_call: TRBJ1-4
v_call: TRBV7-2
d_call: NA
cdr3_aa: CASSLEARNKLFF
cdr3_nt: TGTGCCAGCAGCTTAGAAGCCAGAAATAAACTGTTTTTT

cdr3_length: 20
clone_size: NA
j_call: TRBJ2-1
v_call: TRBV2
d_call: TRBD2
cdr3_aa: CASSGLGTSGGTSSYNEQFF
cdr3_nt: TGTGCCAGCAGTGGCCTCGGGACTAGCGGGGGCACAAGCTCCTACAATGAGCAGTTCTTC

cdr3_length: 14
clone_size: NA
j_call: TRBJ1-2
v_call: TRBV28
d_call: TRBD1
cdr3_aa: CASGQGAGNYGYTF
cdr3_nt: TGTGCCAGCGGACAGGGGGCGGGTAACTATGGCTACACCTTC

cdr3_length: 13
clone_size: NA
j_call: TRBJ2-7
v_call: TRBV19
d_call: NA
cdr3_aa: CASSKAGSYEQYF
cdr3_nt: TGTGCCAGTAGTAAGGCAGGGTCCTACGAGCAGTACTTC

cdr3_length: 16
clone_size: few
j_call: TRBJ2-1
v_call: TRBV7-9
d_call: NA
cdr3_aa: CASTTPQGGEYNEQFF
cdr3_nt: TGTGCCAGCACCACTCCGCAGGGGGGGGAATACAATGAGCAGTTCTTC

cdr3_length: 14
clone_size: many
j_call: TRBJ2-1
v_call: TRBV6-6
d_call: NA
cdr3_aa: CASSYSFGGNEQFF
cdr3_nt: TGTGCCAGCAGTTACTCGTTTGGAGGGAATGAGCAGTTCTTC

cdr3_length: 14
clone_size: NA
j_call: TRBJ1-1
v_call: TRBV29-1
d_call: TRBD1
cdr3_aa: CSVANEQGRAEAFF
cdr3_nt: TGCAGCGTCGCAAACGAACAGGGGCGGGCTGAAGCTTTCTTT

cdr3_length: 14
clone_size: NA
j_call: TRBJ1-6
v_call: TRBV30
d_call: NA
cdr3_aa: CAWTTRSYNSPLHF
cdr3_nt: TGTGCCTGGACCACAAGGTCCTATAATTCACCCCTCCACTTT

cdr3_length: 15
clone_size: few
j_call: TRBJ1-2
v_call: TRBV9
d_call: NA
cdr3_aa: CASSARRVELNGYTF
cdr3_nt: TGTGCCAGCAGCGCCCGTCGGGTGGAATTGAATGGCTACACCTTC

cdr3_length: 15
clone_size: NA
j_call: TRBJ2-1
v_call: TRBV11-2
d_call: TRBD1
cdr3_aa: CASSFESQGIGEQFF
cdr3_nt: TGTGCCAGCAGCTTTGAGTCACAGGGGATTGGTGAGCAGTTCTTC

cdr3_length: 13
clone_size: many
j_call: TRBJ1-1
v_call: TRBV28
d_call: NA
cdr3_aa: CASSLAVRTEAFF
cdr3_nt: TGTGCCAGCAGTTTAGCAGTGCGGACTGAAGCTTTCTTT

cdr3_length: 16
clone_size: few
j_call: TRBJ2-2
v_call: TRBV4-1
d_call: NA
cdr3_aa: CASSPTRHGNTGELFF
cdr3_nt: TGCGCCAGCAGCCCCACCCGGCATGGGAACACCGGGGAGCTGTTTTTT

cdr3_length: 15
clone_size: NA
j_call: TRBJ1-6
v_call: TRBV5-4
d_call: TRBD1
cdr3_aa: CASSPGTGADSPLHF
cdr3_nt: TGTGCCAGCAGCCCTGGGACAGGGGCAGATTCACCCCTCCACTTT

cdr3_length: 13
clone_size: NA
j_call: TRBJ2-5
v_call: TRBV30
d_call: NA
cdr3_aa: CAWSVLAGETQYF
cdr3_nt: TGTGCCTGGAGTGTACTGGCTGGAGAGACCCAGTACTTC

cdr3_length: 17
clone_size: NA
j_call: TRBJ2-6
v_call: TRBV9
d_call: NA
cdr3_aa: CASSPFLQGPGANVLTF
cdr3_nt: TGTGCCAGCAGCCCTTTCCTCCAGGGCCCTGGGGCCAACGTCCTGACTTTC

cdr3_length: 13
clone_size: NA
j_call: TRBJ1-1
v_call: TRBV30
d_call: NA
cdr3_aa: CAWRGRVGTEAFF
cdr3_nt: TGTGCCTGGAGGGGCAGGGTCGGCACTGAAGCTTTCTTT

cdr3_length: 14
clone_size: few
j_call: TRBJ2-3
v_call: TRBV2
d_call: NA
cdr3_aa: CASSGGVSTDTQYF
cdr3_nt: TGTGCCAGCAGTGGGGGTGTTAGCACAGATACGCAGTATTTT

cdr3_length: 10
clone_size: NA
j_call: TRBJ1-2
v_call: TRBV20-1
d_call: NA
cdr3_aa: CSAGENGYTF
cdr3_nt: TGCAGTGCGGGGGAGAATGGCTACACCTTC